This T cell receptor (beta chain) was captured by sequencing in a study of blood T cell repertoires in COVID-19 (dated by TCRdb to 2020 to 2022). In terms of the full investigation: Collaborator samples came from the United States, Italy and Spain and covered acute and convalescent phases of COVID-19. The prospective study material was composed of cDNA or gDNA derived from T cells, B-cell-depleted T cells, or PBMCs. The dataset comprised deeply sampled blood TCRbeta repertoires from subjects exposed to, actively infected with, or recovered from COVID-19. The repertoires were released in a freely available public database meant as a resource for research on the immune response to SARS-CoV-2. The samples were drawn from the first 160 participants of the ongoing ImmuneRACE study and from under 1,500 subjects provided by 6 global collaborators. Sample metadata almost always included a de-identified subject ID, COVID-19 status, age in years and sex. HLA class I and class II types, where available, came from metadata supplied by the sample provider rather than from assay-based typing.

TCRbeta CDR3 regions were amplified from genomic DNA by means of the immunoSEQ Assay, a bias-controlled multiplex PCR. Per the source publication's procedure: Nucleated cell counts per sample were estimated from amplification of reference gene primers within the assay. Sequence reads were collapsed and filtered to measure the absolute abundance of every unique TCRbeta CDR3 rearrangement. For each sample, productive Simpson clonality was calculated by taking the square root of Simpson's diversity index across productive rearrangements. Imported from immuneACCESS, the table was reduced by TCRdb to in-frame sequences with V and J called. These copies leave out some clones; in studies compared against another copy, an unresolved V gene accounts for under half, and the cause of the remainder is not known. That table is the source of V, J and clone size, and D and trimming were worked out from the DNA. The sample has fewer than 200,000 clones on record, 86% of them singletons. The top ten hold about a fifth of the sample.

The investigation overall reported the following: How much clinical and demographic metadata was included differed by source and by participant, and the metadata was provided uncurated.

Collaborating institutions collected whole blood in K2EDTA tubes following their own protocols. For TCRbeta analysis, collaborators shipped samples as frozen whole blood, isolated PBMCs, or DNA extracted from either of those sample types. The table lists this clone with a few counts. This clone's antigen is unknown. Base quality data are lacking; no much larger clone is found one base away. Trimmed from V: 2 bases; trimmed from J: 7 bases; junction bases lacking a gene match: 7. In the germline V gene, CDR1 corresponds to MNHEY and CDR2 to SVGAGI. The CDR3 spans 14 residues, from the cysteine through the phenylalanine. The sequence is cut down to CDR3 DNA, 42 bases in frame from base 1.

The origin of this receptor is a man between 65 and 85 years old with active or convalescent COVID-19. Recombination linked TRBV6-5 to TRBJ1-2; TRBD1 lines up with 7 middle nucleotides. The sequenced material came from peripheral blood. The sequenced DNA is TGTGCCAGCAGTTACACTGGACAGGCGGCTGGCTACACCTTC. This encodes CASSYTGQAAGYTF.